The entry below describes one TCR beta chain. The antigen is undetermined. The germline gene is not matched at one end of the junction; a read error may be the cause. This CDR3 is also generated by other DNA sequences in the sample. The protocol was immunoSEQ multiplex PCR, while the TCRdb copy is restricted to in-frame clones and leaves out a portion. The sample yields about 66,000 clones, roughly 90% seen once. Thawed PBMCs were FACS-sorted into unstimulated CD4+CD25+CD127- regulatory T cells, CD4+CD25- non-regulatory cells, CD4 and CD8 cells. This specimen belongs to a study of Tregs in tolerant kidney transplant recipients. As for the study in general: Recipients received nonmyeloablative bone marrow transplants from related graft donors, with transient mixed chimerism.

Broader study findings: Nucleotide sequences could not be compared across some patients' samples due to primer changes. Donor-specific Treg expansion exceeded global Treg expansion in tolerant patients, suggesting antigen drive.

CDR3 length equals 13 residues. CDR1 and CDR2 from the germline V gene are MNHEY and SMNVEV (reference sequence). The clonotype comes from a human donor who received a combined kidney and bone marrow transplant. The chain carries TRBV27 and TRBJ1-6; D ambiguous. The input for sequencing was CD8+ T cells from blood, taken before the transplant. The CDR3 bases are TGTGCCAGCGGGTACCAGGCGAATTCCCCCCTCCACTTT. Amino acids: CASGYQANSPLHF.